What follows is one TCR beta chain and its context. Its antigen is currently unknown. The data were produced by immunoSEQ multiplex PCR, yet TCRdb's version contains in-frame clones alone and is incomplete. The repertoire holds about 140,000 clones, with approximately 87% as singletons. The CDR3 is 15 amino acids. Germline values: CDR1 LNHDA, CDR2 SQIVND (reference sequence). V was pared by 7 bases and J by 4 bases, with 10 bases of the junction left unmatched. The data were taken from a study of cytomegalovirus exposure and HLA in healthy donors. Study-level findings and limits: In vitro testing confirmed a few CMV-associated chains as specific for CMV antigens.

The rearrangement links TRBV19 to TRBJ2-7, with 10 nucleotides matching TRBD1. The source is a young man in good health and CMV-seronegative. The specimen sequenced was PBMCs. This CDR3 is CASKTTGQGEYEQYF. The CDR3, as DNA: TGTGCCAGTAAAACGACCGGACAGGGGGAGTACGAGCAGTACTTC.